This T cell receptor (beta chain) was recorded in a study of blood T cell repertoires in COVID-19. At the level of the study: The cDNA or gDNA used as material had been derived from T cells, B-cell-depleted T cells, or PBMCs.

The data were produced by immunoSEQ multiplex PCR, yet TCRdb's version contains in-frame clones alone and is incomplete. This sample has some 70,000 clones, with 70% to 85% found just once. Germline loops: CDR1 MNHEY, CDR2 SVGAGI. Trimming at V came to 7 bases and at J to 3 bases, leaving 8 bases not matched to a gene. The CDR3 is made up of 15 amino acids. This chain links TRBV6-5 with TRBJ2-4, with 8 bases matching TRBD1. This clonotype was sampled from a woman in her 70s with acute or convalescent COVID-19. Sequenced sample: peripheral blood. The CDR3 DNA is TGTGCCAGCATCCCAGGGACAGGTGACAAAAACATTCAGTACTTC. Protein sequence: CASIPGTGDKNIQYF.